Listed below are T cell receptor beta chains from one sample, sequenced in a study of blood T cell repertoires in COVID-19. This table comes from immunoSEQ multiplex PCR, and its TCRdb copy is limited to in-frame clones, with some not included. This table has 300,000 to 450,000 clones, less than 85% appearing once. Sample: peripheral blood. The receptors stem from a woman aged 18-29 years with acute or convalescent COVID-19. Both conserved end residues are trimmed from each CDR3. Some rows mark clone size as missing; the rest say once, few, many or name a class of expanded clone.

V gene,clone size,CDR3 length,J gene,CDR3 protein
TRBV7-3,.,16,TRBJ2-5,ASSLVPRGGGAGETQY
TRBV6-1,.,14,TRBJ2-7,ASSEWIAVWQGEQY
TRBV6-1,.,11,TRBJ1-6,ASSEDRSSPLH
TRBV2,.,13,TRBJ2-7,ASSERQGVNVEQY
TRBV2,few,13,TRBJ1-6,ASRGQGEGNSPLH
TRBV7-9,once,12,TRBJ1-2,ASSLEGFGYGYT
TRBV6-1,.,14,TRBJ1-3,ASSEAGPVSGNTIY
TRBV28,once,12,TRBJ2-1,ASSLSLATNEQF
TRBV5-1,.,12,TRBJ1-2,ASSLTGAGYGYT
TRBV2,.,12,TRBJ1-1,ASKGGPMNTEAF
TRBV15,few,10,TRBJ1-1,ATSYGEAEAF
TRBV5-1,once,14,TRBJ2-7,ASSLAVTGGCNEQY
TRBV7-8,.,11,TRBJ2-7,ASSLKPSYEQY
TRBV5-1,.,12,TRBJ1-2,ASSLPRTGLGYT
TRBV2,.,13,TRBJ2-2,ASRGDSSNTGELF
TRBV10-1,.,16,TRBJ1-1,ASSEFPGHLDLNTEAF
TRBV5-1,.,12,TRBJ2-7,ASSLEDSSYEQY
TRBV7-3,.,12,TRBJ1-6,ASSLSIRESPLH
TRBV4-1,.,15,TRBJ2-1,ASSQAHSGGPYNEQF
TRBV9,.,14,TRBJ2-1,ASSVEGFGGHNEQF
TRBV12-3/TRBV12-4,.,10,TRBJ1-2,ASGWQGQGYT
TRBV27,.,12,TRBJ2-3,ASSLLPEADTQY
TRBV5-6,.,13,TRBJ1-2,ASSLDYDRQYGYT
TRBV9,.,16,TRBJ2-1,ASSDPRQLAGGHNEQF
TRBV28,.,13,TRBJ1-2,ASSFTGGGWYGYT
TRBV4-1,.,15,TRBJ2-1,ASSQVSAGGSYNEQF
TRBV19,.,10,TRBJ1-5,ASSISGRPQH
TRBV5-5,.,14,TRBJ1-4,ASSPVAGGTNEKLF
TRBV25-1,.,14,TRBJ2-5,ASSELQGAGGETQY
TRBV19,once,11,TRBJ1-5,ASVSGDRQPQH
TRBV24-1,.,12,TRBJ1-5,ATSVSGDNQPQH